This T cell receptor (beta chain) was profiled in a study of vaccination and CD4 T cells after COVID-19. The CDR3 totals 15 residues. CDR1 is SGHTA, CDR2 FQGTGA, per germline. V shed 1 base and J shed 7 bases, with 14 bases lying between them. As concerns this clonotype: Antigen unknown.

Sequence data for DNA of cultured CD4+ T cells were generated by the Oncomine TCR Beta short-read assay. TCRdb used MiXCR to reprocess the PCR reads, holding one entry per CDR3 protein. This table holds fewer than 15,000 distinct CDR3 sequences, 65% to 80% found once. As for treatment: roughly 10-day PBMC culture with coronavirus spike peptide pools or control peptides (ViraFEST assay). T cells were expanded with peptide pools, and expanded clonotypes were identified by TCR sequencing. IL-2 (approximately 9 IU/ml) and peptide pools (roughly 10 ug/ml) were added to cultures of two million PBMCs per well.

This chain joins TRBV7-3 and TRBJ2-1; TRBD2 might be the D (5 bases). The TCR sequence derives from a human donor who had recovered from COVID-19. Sequenced material: CD4+ T cells from blood, cultured in vitro. The CDR3 spells CASSLNNSPGNEQFF. CDR3 DNA sequence: TGTGCCAGCAGCTTAAATAATAGCCCGGGGAATGAGCAGTTCTTC. Complete variable domain (other parts from reference TRBV7-3 and TRBJ2-1): GAGVSQTPSNKVTEKGKYVELRCDPISGHTALYWYRQSLGQGPEFLIYFQGTGAADDSGLPNDRFFAVRPEGSVSTLKIQRTERGDSAVYLCASSLNNSPGNEQFFGPGTRLTVL.